This entry describes one T cell receptor (beta chain). Its target is not known. The V and J ends lost 1 base and 1 base, in that order; junction bases with no gene match: 1. The length of the CDR3 is 15 residues. CDR1 SGDLS and CDR2 YYNGEE come from the germline V gene. Assay: immunoSEQ multiplex PCR; the TCRdb copy retains only in-frame clones and omits some. Counted here are 8,600 or so clones, 80% to 95% occurring once; the ten biggest clones make up less than 3%. This sample stems from a study of stem cell transplantation in POMP-related autoinflammatory disease. Study details: Before transplant: CD4+ naive skewing, low CD8+ proportions, reduced cytokine secretion. Findings of the study overall: A trend toward lower repertoire diversity and greater clonality appeared in every analyzed T-cell subset of PRAID patients. In PRAID patients, the number of distinct TRB V-J gene pairings was restricted.

The rearrangement joins TRBV9 to TRBJ2-2; 7 nucleotides agree with TRBD1. The specimen was CD8+ T cells from PBMCs, collected before stem cell transplantation. The receptor comes from a human donor with POMP-related autoinflammation and immune dysregulation (PRAID). CDR3 protein: CASSVQGENTGELFF. The CDR3 DNA is TGTGCCAGCAGCGTACAGGGGGAGAACACCGGGGAGCTGTTTTTT.